The 17 T cell receptor beta chains below come from one sample, sequenced in a study of T cell responses to AZD1222 COVID-19 vaccine. Only in-frame clones appear in the TCRdb table, and some are missing; sequencing was by immunoSEQ multiplex PCR. This table has roughly 140,000 clones, approximately 90% appearing once. The sequencing here drew on peripheral blood, taken on day 0 of AZD1222 vaccination. These receptors were obtained from an adult in good health.

The chain carries TRBV2 and TRBJ2-7, with a weak D call TRBD2 (5 bases). V was cut by 6 bases and J by 2 bases, with 11 bases left in between. The CDR3 is 13 amino acids. Germline CDR1 and CDR2: SNHLY and FYNNEI. The CDR3 is CASRVGSTYEQYF. The CDR3 DNA is TGTGCCAGCAGAGTTGGGAGTACCTACGAGCAGTACTTC.

The chain uses TRBV6-5 and TRBJ2-1; the D is unclear. Trimming removed 0 bases from V and 3 bases from J, with 9 bases in between. Germline CDR1 and CDR2: MNHEY and SVGAGI. The CDR3 length is 15 residues. CDR3 loop: CASSYSNALYNEQFF. The CDR3 DNA reads TGTGCCAGCAGTTACTCGAATGCGCTCTACAATGAGCAGTTCTTC.

The chain joins TRBV7-2 to TRBJ1-2, with a tentative D call TRBD1 (5 bases). The germline gives CDR1 SGHTA, CDR2 FQGNSA. V was cut by 0 bases and J by 1 base, with 9 bases left in between. This CDR3 is built from 15 residues. CDR3 loop: CASSLAGGYNYGYTF. Written as DNA, the CDR3 is TGTGCCAGCAGCTTAGCGGGGGGGTATAACTATGGCTACACCTTC.

The V call is TRBV10-3, the J call TRBJ2-3, with TRBD2 identical over 9 bases. The CDR3 is 17 residues long. J was trimmed by 2 bases and V by 2 bases; bases with no gene match: 8. The V gene's germline CDR1 is ENHRY and CDR2 SYGVKD. CDR3 bases: TGTGCCATCAGTGAGGTCGCGGGGGGGCGGGACACAGATACGCAGTATTTT. Amino acids: CAISEVAGGRDTDTQYF.

The chain is built from TRBV7-9 and TRBJ1-4, with D maybe TRBD1 (6 bases). Germline assignment: CDR1 SEHNR and CDR2 FQNEAQ (reference sequence). V dropped 5 bases and J dropped 7 bases, with 14 bases sitting between them. This CDR3 has 14 residues. The CDR3 DNA reads TGTGCCAGCAGCCTGGGGGCATTTCGTGAAAAACTGTTTTTT. This gives the protein CASSLGAFREKLFF. The whole variable domain, remainder taken from reference TRBV7-9 and TRBJ1-4, is DTGVSQNPRHKITKRGQNVTFRCDPISEHNRLYWYRQTLGQGPEFLTYFQNEAQLEKSRLLSDRFSAERPKGSFSTLEIQRTEQGDSAMYLCASSLGAFREKLFFGSGTQLSVL.

The chain recombines TRBV11-2 with TRBJ1-4; D unresolved. In germline, CDR1 is SGHAT, CDR2 FQNNGV. Trimming removed 3 bases from V and 5 bases from J, with 16 bases in between. The CDR3 loop spans 16 amino acids. The CDR3 DNA follows: TGTGCCAGCAGCTTGGGCGGCTCCTCACTAAATGAAAAACTGTTTTTT. It specifies CASSLGGSSLNEKLFF.

V is TRBV7-2 and J is TRBJ1-5; the match to TRBD1 covers 9 bases. The V gene end was trimmed by 8 bases and the J gene end by 4 bases; junction bases not matched to a gene: 9. This CDR3 has 15 residues. Germline V gene lookup returns CDR1 SGHTA and CDR2 FQGNSA. The CDR3 loop is CASGPGTGKNQPQHF. The CDR3 DNA reads as TGTGCCAGCGGCCCCGGGACAGGGAAAAATCAGCCCCAGCATTTT.

The CDR3 is CASSPPGTGGNSPLHF. For the CDR3, the DNA is TGTGCCAGCTCACCCCCCGGGACAGGGGGTAACTCACCCCTCCACTTT. The chain has TRBV18 and TRBJ1-6, with 11 bases aligning to TRBD1. The V and J ends lost 3 bases and 10 bases, in that order; junction bases with no gene match: 8. The CDR3 is 16 amino acids. From germline, CDR1 is KGHSH and CDR2 LQKENI.

The rearrangement uses TRBV6-5 and TRBJ1-2; D is unresolved. Per the germline V gene, CDR1 is MNHEY and CDR2 is SVGAGI. V was clipped by 0 bases and J by 8 bases, with 13 bases between them. The CDR3 spans 14 residues. CDR3 sequence: CASSYSSAVSGYTF. In nucleotides, the CDR3 is TGTGCCAGCAGTTACTCTTCGGCAGTTTCCGGCTACACCTTC.

This clone was detected only a few times. CDR3 protein: CASSLQGNTEAFF. As DNA, the CDR3 is TGTGCCAGCAGCCTACAGGGGAACACTGAAGCTTTCTTT. The genes are TRBV14 and TRBJ1-1; D perhaps matches TRBD1 (6 bases). This CDR3 has 13 amino acids. V was shortened by 4 bases and J by 1 base, with 7 bases between the two germline ends. CDR1 and CDR2 (germline): SGHDN, FVKESK.

The rearrangement links TRBV18 to TRBJ1-1, with unresolved D. This CDR3 has 14 amino acids. Trimming stripped 6 bases from V and 1 base from J, with 12 bases between. The germline CDR1 and CDR2 sequences are KGHSH and LQKENI. The CDR3 DNA follows: TGTGCCAGCTCCCTGATGAATCAGAACACTGAAGCTTTCTTT. Amino acid sequence: CASSLMNQNTEAFF. The entire variable domain, with the rest obtained from reference TRBV18 and TRBJ1-1, is as follows: NAGVMQNPRHLVRRRGQEARLRCSPMKGHSHVYWYRQLPEEGLKFMVYLQKENIIDESGMPKERFSAEFPKEGPSILRIQQVVRGDSAAYFCASSLMNQNTEAFFGQGTRLTVV.

The chain couples TRBV18 to TRBJ1-2; no reliable D call. Trimming took off 3 bases at V and 2 bases at J, with 10 bases between the two ends. The CDR3 loop spans 14 amino acids. Germline values: CDR1 KGHSH, CDR2 LQKENI. The CDR3 loop reads CASSPLGENYGYTF. The CDR3, as DNA: TGTGCCAGCTCACCTCTTGGGGAGAACTATGGCTACACCTTC.

This clone was seen a single time. This chain joins TRBV20-1 and TRBJ1-6; the match to TRBD1 covers 10 bases. This CDR3 is built from 17 residues. V dropped 3 bases and J dropped 6; count of bases not matched to a gene: 11. Germline lookup yields CDR1 DFQATT and CDR2 SNEGSKA (reference sequence). The CDR3 sequence: CSASGGQGSPRNSPLHF. In DNA form, the CDR3 reads TGCAGTGCTAGTGGGGGACAGGGGTCGCCCCGTAATTCACCCCTCCACTTT.

The chain employs TRBV27 and TRBJ1-2; 7 bases fit TRBD1. CDR1 is MNHEY and CDR2 is SMNVEV in the germline V gene (reference sequence). V gave up 3 bases and J gave up 6 bases; unmatched junction bases: 4. This CDR3 comprises 13 residues. CDR3 in amino acids: CASSFRGLDGYTF. In DNA form, the CDR3 reads TGTGCCAGCAGTTTCAGGGGGTTGGATGGCTACACCTTC.

The CDR3 protein is CASSLLSDTQYF. The DNA for the CDR3 is TGTGCCAGCAGTTTATTATCGGATACGCAGTATTTT. This chain joins TRBV28 and TRBJ2-3; D uncertain. Germline values: CDR1 MDHEN, CDR2 SYDVKM. This CDR3 spans 12 amino acids. Trimming shortened V by 1 base and J by 6 bases, and 5 bases separated the two germline ends.

The rearrangement joins TRBV3-1 (or the pseudogene TRBV3-2) to TRBJ1-1; perhaps TRBD1 as D (5 bases). The length of the CDR3 is 15 residues. Germline V gene sequence: CDR1 LGHDT, CDR2 YNNKEL (reference sequence). The V gene lost 0 bases and the J gene lost 2 bases, with 10 bases spanning the gap. CDR3 DNA sequence: TGTGCCAGCAGCCAAGATCGCAGGGACAACACTGAAGCTTTCTTT. Translated: CASSQDRRDNTEAFF.

The table lists this clone with a few counts. As DNA, the CDR3 is TGTGCCAGCAGTTCCGGGTCGCTCTATGGCTACACCTTC. This codes for CASSSGSLYGYTF. This chain joins TRBV6-2 or TRBV6-3 and TRBJ1-2; D is unclear. The CDR3 is 13 residues long. Germline V gene sequence: CDR1 MNHEY, CDR2 SVGEGT. Trimming took off 4 bases at V and 4 bases at J, with 10 bases between the two ends.